Shown below are 13 T cell receptor beta chains from a single sample sequenced in a study of CD8 T cells in Susac syndrome. Random hexamers were used to reverse transcribe an amount of about 0.45 to 1 ug RNA. TCRdb reprocessed the immunoSEQ multiplex PCR reads via MiXCR and lists one record per CDR3 protein. In the table there are some 160,000 distinct CDR3 sequences, just over 90% of which are singletons. Sequences were obtained from CD4+ T cells from PBMCs. Every receptor here comes from a human donor in good health.

The rearrangement uses TRBV20-1 and TRBJ2-1, with 8 bases aligning to TRBD2. Germline CDR1 reads DFQATT; CDR2 reads SNEGSKA (reference sequence). The V segment lost 3 bases and the J segment 1 base; nucleotides outside the gene matches: 11. This CDR3 spans 17 amino acids. CDR3 region: CSARSGSTFGSYNEQFF. The CDR3 region has the DNA TGCAGTGCTAGGAGCGGGAGCACCTTTGGGTCCTACAATGAGCAGTTCTTC.

The chain has TRBV29-1 and TRBJ1-1; possibly TRBD1 for D (5 bases). Looked up from germline, CDR1 is SQVTM and CDR2 is ANQGSEA. The CDR3 has 12 residues. Deletions cut 0 bases from V and 12 bases from J, with 14 bases between. For the CDR3, the DNA is TGCAGCGTTGAAGAGAGTGGGGCGGTCCCTTTCTTT. Its protein product is CSVEESGAVPFF.

The CDR3 nucleotides read TGTGCCAGCAGCCCTAGTGTACATACTGACAATCCCTCCTACGAGCAGTACTTC. Residues: CASSPSVHTDNPSYEQYF. The chain employs TRBV7-9 and TRBJ2-7; no definite D call. The ends were cut back, 5 bases at V and 0 bases at J, with 23 bases in the middle. Per germline, CDR1 SEHNR and CDR2 FQNEAQ (reference sequence). The CDR3 has 18 residues. The full variable domain, rest sourced from reference TRBV7-9 and TRBJ2-7, is DTGVSQNPRHKITKRGQNVTFRCDPISEHNRLYWYRQTLGQGPEFLTYFQNEAQLEKSRLLSDRFSAERPKGSFSTLEIQRTEQGDSAMYLCASSPSVHTDNPSYEQYFGPGTRLTVT.

The rearrangement joins TRBV5-1 to TRBJ2-1; 12 nucleotides align to TRBD2. Germline values: CDR1 SGHRS, CDR2 YFSETQ. V dropped 4 bases and J dropped 7; count of bases not matched to a gene: 15. The CDR3 spans 18 residues. This chain's CDR3 is CASSLNTGLAGFFNEQFF. The CDR3 bases are TGCGCCAGCAGCCTAAATACAGGACTAGCGGGATTTTTTAATGAGCAGTTCTTC.

This clonotype came up once. The chain employs TRBV29-1 and TRBJ2-2; 11 bases map to TRBD2. V was pared by 6 bases and J by 2 bases, with 11 bases of the junction left unmatched. The CDR3 spans 17 residues. Looked up from germline, CDR1 is SQVTM and CDR2 is ANQGSEA. CDR3 nucleotides: TGCAGCGTGGCCTCCGGGACTAGCGGATCTAACACCGGGGAGCTGTTTTTT. This sequence encodes CSVASGTSGSNTGELFF.

Remarks on this clonotype: The germline gene is not matched at one end of the junction; a read error may be the cause. The CDR3 DNA sequence: TGTGCCGGCAGCCAAGATTGGTTTAGAGGGAGAGATACGCAGTATTTT. Translated: CAGSQDWFRGRDTQYF. This chain joins TRBV3-1 and TRBJ2-3, with D possibly being TRBD2 (5 bases). CDR3 length: 16 residues. Germline assignment: CDR1 LGHDT and CDR2 YNNKEL (reference sequence).

This chain joins TRBV15 and TRBJ2-3, with 12 positions matching TRBD2. V dropped 3 bases and J dropped 2; count of bases not matched to a gene: 6. There are 17 residues in the CDR3. The germline V gene has CDR1 LNHNV and CDR2 YYDKDF (reference sequence). CDR3 amino acids: CATSSQLAGGLTDTQYF. In nucleotides, the CDR3 is TGTGCCACCAGCAGTCAACTAGCGGGGGGCCTCACAGATACGCAGTATTTT.

The chain recombines TRBV6-5 with TRBJ2-7; D possibly corresponds to TRBD1 (5 bases). Germline V CDR1 and CDR2: MNHEY, SVGAGI. Deletions cut 2 bases from V and 6 bases from J, with 14 bases between. The CDR3 spans 14 residues. The CDR3 sequence: CASSYGRPGFEQYF. Here the CDR3 DNA reads TGTGCCAGCAGTTACGGGCGGCCAGGGTTCGAGCAGTACTTC.

The rearrangement joins TRBV5-1 to TRBJ1-1; tentative D call: TRBD1 (6 bases). CDR3 length equals 16 residues. Germline CDR1 SGHRS, CDR2 YFSETQ. The ends were cut back, 0 bases at V and 0 bases at J, with 12 bases in the middle. CDR3 region: CASSLVGGSMNTEAFF. CDR3 DNA sequence: TGCGCCAGCAGCTTGGTCGGGGGCTCCATGAACACTGAAGCTTTCTTT.

The V gene is TRBV6-6, the J gene TRBJ2-2; the match to TRBD2 covers 7 bases. Germline CDR1 is MNHNY and CDR2 is SVGAGI (reference sequence). The CDR3 spans 13 residues. With 11 bases clipped from V and 5 bases from J, the junction kept 8 bases outside the gene matches. The chain's CDR3 is CASNAGVTGELFF. In nucleotides, the CDR3 is TGTGCCTCAAACGCGGGGGTGACCGGGGAGCTGTTTTTT.

Details on this clonotype: At one end, the junction sequence differs from germline, possibly due to a read error. The J gene is TRBJ2-1, the V gene TRBV24-1, with 9 positions matching TRBD1. The CDR3 covers 11 residues. Germline V CDR1 and CDR2: KGHDR, SFDVKD. DNA for the CDR3: TGCGAACAGGGGGCCAACAATGAGCAGTTCTTC. This encodes CEQGANNEQFF.

The chain combines TRBV28 with TRBJ2-7; TRBD1 matches 8 bases. The CDR3 has 16 amino acids. Germline-derived CDR1 and CDR2 are MDHEN and SYDVKM. J lost 2 bases, V lost 4 bases, and 10 bases had no gene match. CDR3 residues: CASSSPGQVPPYEQYF. CDR3 DNA sequence: TGTGCCAGCAGTTCCCCGGGACAGGTGCCTCCCTACGAGCAGTACTTC.

CDR3 nucleotide sequence: TGCGCCAGCAGTAGCACTGGGACGGAGACCTATGGCTACACCTTC. Translation gives CASSSTGTETYGYTF. The rearrangement links TRBV23-1 to TRBJ1-2; D possibly corresponds to TRBD1 (5 bases). TRBV23-1 carries the ORF label, with uncertain function. Trimming shortened V by 5 bases and J by 4 bases, and 17 bases separated the two germline ends. This CDR3 has 15 amino acids.